This T cell receptor (beta chain) was sequenced in a study of identical twins. Study-level results: Low generation-probability sequences were in excess among twin-shared out-of-frame alpha sequences. It was out-of-frame TCR alpha sharing in monozygotic twins that models underestimated. Diverse VJ usage suggested most zero-insertion clonotypes were not invariant T cells.

The V gene's germline CDR1 is MNHEY and CDR2 SVGAGI. The CDR3 extends over 14 amino acids. The V gene lost 4 bases and the J gene lost 1 base, with 10 bases spanning the gap. Each CDR3 protein is one row after TCRdb ran MiXCR on the 5' RACE reads. This sample yields about 900,000 distinct CDR3 sequences, of which around an eighth are seen a single time; 1.5% to 2% belongs to the top ten. A word on this clonotype: Its cognate antigen is unknown.

These same data were also listed under a study on yellow fever vaccine responses in identical twins.

Sample: PBMCs. The origin of this receptor is a woman aged 18-29 years in good health. The V call is TRBV6-5, the J call TRBJ1-1, with D unresolved. CDR3 protein: CASSSTPRNTEAFF. The CDR3 nucleotides are TGTGCCAGCAGTTCGACTCCCAGGAACACTGAAGCTTTCTTT.